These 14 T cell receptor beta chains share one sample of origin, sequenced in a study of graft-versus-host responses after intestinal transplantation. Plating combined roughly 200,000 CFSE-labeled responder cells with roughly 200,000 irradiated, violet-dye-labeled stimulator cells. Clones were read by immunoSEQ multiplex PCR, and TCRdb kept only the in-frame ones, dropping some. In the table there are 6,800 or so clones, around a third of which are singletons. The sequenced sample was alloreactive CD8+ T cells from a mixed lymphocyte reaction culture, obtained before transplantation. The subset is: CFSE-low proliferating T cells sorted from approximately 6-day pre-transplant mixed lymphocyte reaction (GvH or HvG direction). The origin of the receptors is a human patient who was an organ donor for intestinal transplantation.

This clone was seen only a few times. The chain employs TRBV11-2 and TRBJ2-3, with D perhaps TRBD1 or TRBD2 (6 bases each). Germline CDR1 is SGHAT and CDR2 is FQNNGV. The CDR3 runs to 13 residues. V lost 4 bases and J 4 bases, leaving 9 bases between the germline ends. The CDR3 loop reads CASSWGAADTQYF. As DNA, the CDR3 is TGTGCCAGCAGCTGGGGGGCGGCAGATACGCAGTATTTT.

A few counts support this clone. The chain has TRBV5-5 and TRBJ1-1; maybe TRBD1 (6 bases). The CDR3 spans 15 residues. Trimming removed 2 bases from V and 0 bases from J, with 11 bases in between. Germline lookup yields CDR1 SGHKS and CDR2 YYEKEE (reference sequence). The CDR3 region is CASSFMTGMNTEAFF. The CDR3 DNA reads TGTGCCAGCAGCTTTATGACAGGCATGAACACTGAAGCTTTCTTT.

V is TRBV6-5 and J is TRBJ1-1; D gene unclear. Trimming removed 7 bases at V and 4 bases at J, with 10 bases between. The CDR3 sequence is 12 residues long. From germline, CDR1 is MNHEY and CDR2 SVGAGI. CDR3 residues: CASNGVSTEAFF. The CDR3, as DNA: TGTGCCAGCAACGGTGTGAGCACTGAAGCTTTCTTT.

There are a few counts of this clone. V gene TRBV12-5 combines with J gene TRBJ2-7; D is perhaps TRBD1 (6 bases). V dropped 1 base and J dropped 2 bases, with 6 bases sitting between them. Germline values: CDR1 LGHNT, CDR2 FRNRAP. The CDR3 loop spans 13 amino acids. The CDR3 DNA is TGTGCTAGTGGTTTGGCAGGGGCCTACGAGCAGTACTTC. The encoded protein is CASGLAGAYEQYF. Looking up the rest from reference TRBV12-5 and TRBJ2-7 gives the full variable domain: DARVTQTPRHKVTEMGQEVTMRCQPILGHNTVFWYRQTMMQGLELLAYFRNRAPLDDSGMPKDRFSAEMPDATLATLKIQPSEPRDSAVYFCASGLAGAYEQYFGPGTRLTVT.

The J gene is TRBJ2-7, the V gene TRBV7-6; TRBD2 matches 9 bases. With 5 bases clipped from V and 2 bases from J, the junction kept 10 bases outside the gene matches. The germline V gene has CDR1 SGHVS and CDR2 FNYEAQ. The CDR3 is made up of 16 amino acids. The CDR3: CASSLSAAGGAYEQYF. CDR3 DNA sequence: TGTGCCAGCAGCCTATCGGCGGCGGGGGGGGCCTACGAGCAGTACTTC.

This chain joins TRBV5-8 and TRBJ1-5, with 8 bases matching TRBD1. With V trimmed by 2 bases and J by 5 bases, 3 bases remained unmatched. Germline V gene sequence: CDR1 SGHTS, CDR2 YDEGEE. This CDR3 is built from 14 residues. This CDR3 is CASSFVTGDQPQHF. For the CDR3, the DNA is TGTGCCAGCAGCTTCGTGACAGGGGATCAGCCCCAGCATTTT.

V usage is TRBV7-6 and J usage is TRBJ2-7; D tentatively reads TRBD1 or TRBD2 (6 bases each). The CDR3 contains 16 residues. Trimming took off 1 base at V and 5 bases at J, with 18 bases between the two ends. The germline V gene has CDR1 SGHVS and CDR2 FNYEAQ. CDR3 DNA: TGTGCCAGCAGCTTAGTTACTGGAGGGGGTATGCACGAGCAGTACTTC. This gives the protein CASSLVTGGGMHEQYF.

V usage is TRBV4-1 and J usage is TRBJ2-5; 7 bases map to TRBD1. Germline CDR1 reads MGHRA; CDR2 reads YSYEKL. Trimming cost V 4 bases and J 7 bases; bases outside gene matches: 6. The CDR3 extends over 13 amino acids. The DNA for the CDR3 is TGCGCCAGCAGCCTAGGGGGCCGTGGGACCCAGTACTTC. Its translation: CASSLGGRGTQYF.

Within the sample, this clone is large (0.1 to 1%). The CDR3 sequence is CASYGNYGYTF. CDR3 DNA sequence: TGTGCCAGCTACGGAAACTATGGCTACACCTTC. The chain has TRBV2 and TRBJ1-2; no clear D gene. V was trimmed by 8 bases and J by 2 bases, leaving 6 bases between them. The length of the CDR3 is 11 residues. Per the germline V gene, CDR1 is SNHLY and CDR2 is FYNNEI.

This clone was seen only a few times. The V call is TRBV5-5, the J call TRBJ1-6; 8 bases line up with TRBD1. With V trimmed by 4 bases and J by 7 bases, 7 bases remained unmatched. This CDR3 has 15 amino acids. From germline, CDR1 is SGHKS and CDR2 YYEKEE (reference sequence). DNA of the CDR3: TGTGCCAGCAGCCAATGGGGACAGGTGAATTCACCCCTCCACTTT. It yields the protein CASSQWGQVNSPLHF.

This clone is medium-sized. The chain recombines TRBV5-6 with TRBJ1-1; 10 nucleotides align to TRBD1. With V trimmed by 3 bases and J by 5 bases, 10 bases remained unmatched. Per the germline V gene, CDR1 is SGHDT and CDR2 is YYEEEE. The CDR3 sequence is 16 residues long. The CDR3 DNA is TGTGCCAGCAGCTGGGGGACAGGGGATAGTAGGACTGAAGCTTTCTTT. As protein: CASSWGTGDSRTEAFF.

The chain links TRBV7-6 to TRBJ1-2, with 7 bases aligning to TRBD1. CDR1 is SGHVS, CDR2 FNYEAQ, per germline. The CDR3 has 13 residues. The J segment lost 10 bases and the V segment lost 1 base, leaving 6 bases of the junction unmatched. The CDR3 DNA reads TGTGCCAGCAGCTTAGGAGGGGACAGTGACTACACCTTC. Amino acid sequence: CASSLGGDSDYTF.

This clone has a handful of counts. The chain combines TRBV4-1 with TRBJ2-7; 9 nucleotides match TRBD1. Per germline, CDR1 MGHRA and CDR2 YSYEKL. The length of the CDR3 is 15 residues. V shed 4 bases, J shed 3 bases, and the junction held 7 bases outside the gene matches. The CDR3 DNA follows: TGCGCCAGCAGCCCCGGACAGGGGCCCGTCTACGAGCAGTACTTC. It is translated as CASSPGQGPVYEQYF.

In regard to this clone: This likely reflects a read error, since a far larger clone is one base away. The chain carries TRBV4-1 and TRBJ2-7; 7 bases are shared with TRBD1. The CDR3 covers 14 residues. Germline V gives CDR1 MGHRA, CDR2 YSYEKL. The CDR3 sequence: CASSQEVRGYGQYF. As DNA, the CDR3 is TGCGCCAGCAGCCAAGAAGTCAGGGGGTACGGGCAGTACTTC.